The 18 T cell receptor beta chains below all came from one sample that was sequenced in a study of cytomegalovirus exposure and HLA in healthy donors. The PCR was carried out with 60 Vbeta primers and 13 Jbeta primers. The data were produced by immunoSEQ multiplex PCR, yet TCRdb's version contains in-frame clones alone and is incomplete. The sample includes about 180,000 clones, around 80% of them seen just once. Source material: PBMCs. The origin of the receptors is a woman aged 40-49 years in good health and CMV-seronegative.

The V gene is TRBV19, the J gene TRBJ1-3; possible D gene TRBD1, 5 bases. The germline V gene encodes CDR1 LNHDA and CDR2 SQIVND (reference sequence). This CDR3 contains 14 residues. V was cut by 4 bases and J by 2 bases, with 9 bases left in between. CDR3 protein: CASSTQGPGNTIYF. DNA for the CDR3: TGTGCCAGTAGTACTCAGGGTCCTGGAAACACCATATATTTT.

V is TRBV7-3 and J is TRBJ1-1, with 7 bases fitting TRBD1. Germline V gives CDR1 SGHTA, CDR2 FQGTGA. This CDR3 comprises 14 residues. The V and J ends lost 7 bases and 4 bases, in that order; junction bases with no gene match: 9. This CDR3 reads CASTAGTVPTEAFF. CDR3 sequence (DNA): TGTGCCAGCACCGCGGGGACAGTTCCCACTGAAGCTTTCTTT. The full variable domain, in which reference TRBV7-3 and TRBJ1-1 provide the parts outside the CDR3, is GAGVSQTPSNKVTEKGKYVELRCDPISGHTALYWYRQSLGQGPEFLIYFQGTGAADDSGLPNDRFFAVRPEGSVSTLKIQRTERGDSAVYLCASTAGTVPTEAFFGQGTRLTVV.

CDR3 sequence reads: CASSVAGTANTEAFF. Written as DNA, the CDR3 is TGTGCCAGCAGCGTGGCCGGGACAGCGAACACTGAAGCTTTCTTT. This sequence joins TRBV9 and TRBJ1-1; 7 bases are shared with TRBD1. The CDR3 is 15 amino acids. From germline, CDR1 is SGDLS and CDR2 YYNGEE. V shed 2 bases and J 1 base; nucleotides not matched to a gene: 5.

This chain connects TRBV6-5 to TRBJ1-2; D is possibly TRBD1 (6 bases). V was clipped by 6 bases and J by 5 bases, with 16 bases between them. The CDR3 contains 14 residues. Per germline, CDR1 MNHEY and CDR2 SVGAGI. The CDR3 DNA is TGTGCCAGCAGCCCCGGGACCCAGGGGTATGGCTACACCTTC. This encodes CASSPGTQGYGYTF.

This chain connects TRBV30 to TRBJ2-1; TRBD1 might be the D (6 bases). Germline CDR1 GTSNPN, CDR2 SVGIG (reference sequence). Trimming left V 5 bases short and J 1 base short, with 12 bases between. This CDR3 spans 14 amino acids. This CDR3 reads CAWEGEGSYNEQFF. The CDR3 region has the DNA TGTGCCTGGGAGGGGGAAGGGTCCTACAATGAGCAGTTCTTC.

CDR3 sequence reads: CASSALGEVEKLFF. The CDR3 DNA reads TGTGCCAGCAGTGCCTTGGGGGAGGTTGAAAAACTGTTTTTT. The J gene is TRBJ1-4, the V gene TRBV27, with a weak D call TRBD1 (5 bases). This CDR3 region has 14 residues. Deletions cut 5 bases from V and 7 bases from J, with 14 bases between. Germline lookup yields CDR1 MNHEY and CDR2 SMNVEV (reference sequence).

V usage is TRBV28 and J usage is TRBJ2-1; D gene unclear. Germline V gene lookup returns CDR1 MDHEN and CDR2 SYDVKM. V lost 5 bases and J lost 9, with 11 bases in between. This CDR3 is 12 amino acids long. Here the CDR3 DNA reads TGTGCCAGCAGTGCAGTAGCCAGTGAGCAGTTCTTC. Translation gives CASSAVASEQFF.

The chain couples TRBV19 to TRBJ2-2; 10 bases match TRBD1. Per the germline V gene, CDR1 is LNHDA and CDR2 is SQIVND (reference sequence). CDR3 length: 16 residues. V shed 6 bases and J 5 bases; nucleotides not matched to a gene: 9. Written as DNA, the CDR3 is TGTGCCAGTAGACCGCCGGGACAGGGGTGGACCGGGGAGCTGTTTTTT. The encoded protein is CASRPPGQGWTGELFF.

The rearrangement links TRBV12-5 to TRBJ2-5; possible D gene TRBD2, 7 bases. In germline, CDR1 is LGHNT, CDR2 FRNRAP. The V end lost 7 bases, the J end lost 1 base, and 19 bases lay between the germline ends. This CDR3 has 16 residues. DNA for the CDR3: TGTGCTAGTGCCCCTTTTGAGGGGGGGCCCCAAGAGACCCAGTACTTC. It translates to CASAPFEGGPQETQYF.

V gene TRBV7-2 combines with J gene TRBJ1-4, with TRBD1 matching over 7 bases. The CDR3 spans 15 residues. The V and J ends lost 3 bases and 4 bases, in that order; junction bases with no gene match: 5. Germline V gene data show CDR1 as SGHTA and CDR2 as FQGNSA. CDR3 residues: CASSFRQGLNEKLFF. The CDR3 DNA sequence: TGTGCCAGCAGCTTTCGACAGGGTCTTAATGAAAAACTGTTTTTT.

The chain combines TRBV15 with TRBJ1-2, with D possibly matching TRBD1 (6 bases). Deletions cut 1 base from V and 1 base from J, with 10 bases between. This CDR3 region has 15 residues. Germline V gene sequence: CDR1 LNHNV, CDR2 YYDKDF (reference sequence). Here the CDR3 reads CATSRGTAINYGYTF. CDR3 DNA sequence: TGTGCCACCAGCAGAGGGACAGCGATTAACTATGGCTACACCTTC.

This clone has only a few counts. The rearrangement joins TRBV5-1 to TRBJ1-4; the match to TRBD1 covers 8 bases. The V gene end was trimmed by 0 bases and the J gene end by 5 bases; junction bases not matched to a gene: 3. In germline, CDR1 is SGHRS, CDR2 YFSETQ. There are 15 residues in the CDR3. This chain's CDR3 is CASSLARTGNEKLFF. The CDR3 DNA reads TGCGCCAGCAGCTTGGCCAGGACAGGGAATGAAAAACTGTTTTTT.

This clone was observed a single time. V gene TRBV9 combines with J gene TRBJ2-1, with 8 bases fitting TRBD2. V trimming: 3 bases; J trimming: 7 bases; junction bases outside the gene matches: 0. Germline CDR1 reads SGDLS; CDR2 reads YYNGEE. The CDR3 covers 12 residues. The CDR3, as DNA: TGTGCCAGCAGCGGCGGGAGGAATGAGCAGTTCTTC. It translates to CASSGGRNEQFF.

This clone showed up many times. The chain recombines TRBV10-3 with TRBJ2-7; a weak D match, TRBD1 (6 bases). The V end was cut by 4 bases, the J end by 3 bases, with 7 bases between. Germline-derived CDR1 and CDR2 are ENHRY and SYGVKD. The CDR3 runs 12 residues. The DNA for the CDR3 is TGTGCCATCAGTGGGACAGACTACGAGCAGTACTTC. Translation gives CAISGTDYEQYF.

The rearrangement links TRBV28 to TRBJ1-1; TRBD1 aligns across 9 bases. CDR3 length: 15 residues. The V segment lost 5 bases and the J segment 3 bases; nucleotides outside the gene matches: 7. Germline CDR1 is MDHEN and CDR2 is SYDVKM. This CDR3 is CASSRFGTGHTEAFF. CDR3 nucleotide sequence: TGTGCCAGCAGTAGGTTCGGGACAGGGCACACTGAAGCTTTCTTT.

The chain employs TRBV6-5 and TRBJ1-2, with D maybe TRBD1 (5 bases). V was trimmed by 2 bases and J by 10 bases, leaving 11 bases between them. The CDR3 contains 12 residues. CDR1 and CDR2 from the germline V gene are MNHEY and SVGAGI. CDR3 in amino acids: CASSYMGLYYTF. Written as DNA, the CDR3 is TGTGCCAGCAGTTACATGGGACTTTACTACACCTTC.

This rearrangement joins TRBV2 to TRBJ2-7, with D unresolved. V was trimmed by 6 bases and J by 1 base, leaving 13 bases between them. The CDR3 has 14 amino acids. Germline-derived CDR1 and CDR2 are SNHLY and FYNNEI. The DNA for the CDR3 is TGTGCCAGCAGCCCCCTTGTAAATTCCTACGAGCAGTACTTC. This translates into CASSPLVNSYEQYF.

The V and J genes are TRBV9 and TRBJ1-1; 7 bases match TRBD1. This CDR3 region has 14 residues. Germline assignment: CDR1 SGDLS and CDR2 YYNGEE. V shed 0 bases, J shed 7 bases, and the junction held 6 bases outside the gene matches. This CDR3 is CASSVVAGGSEAFF. CDR3 bases: TGTGCCAGCAGCGTAGTGGCAGGGGGTAGTGAAGCTTTCTTT.